Listed below are T cell receptor beta chains from one sample, sequenced in a study of CD8 T cells in ankylosing spondylitis. TCRdb reprocessed the 5' RACE reads with MiXCR, giving one entry per CDR3 protein. Of some 180,000 distinct CDR3 sequences listed, 15% to 20% were seen once; the top ten hold more than 3.5%. Specimen: blood, either unsorted or a sorted T cell fraction (not recorded which). These receptors all come from a male donor aged 10 to 35 with ankylosing spondylitis or in good health (not recorded which). The CDR3 runs from the conserved cysteine through the conserved F or W. Each record gives: V gene, D gene, clone size, J gene, CDR3 DNA, CDR3 protein. A D gene is named only where the DNA matches it firmly. Only some rows state a clone size, as once, few, many or a class for expanded clones.

>TRBV5-4|NA|NA|TRBJ2-1
TGTGCCAGCAGCTTGCCAGTCCCTGGGGGAAACAATGAGCAGTTCTTC
CASSLPVPGGNNEQFF
>TRBV5-6|NA|many|TRBJ2-5
TGTGCCAGCAGCTTGTTCCAGGGAAGAGAGGAGACCCAGTACTTC
CASSLFQGREETQYF
>TRBV12-3/TRBV12-4|NA|many|TRBJ1-1
TGTGCCAGCAGTTTTAGGGGCGAAGAAGCTTTCTTT
CASSFRGEEAFF
>TRBV12-3/TRBV12-4|NA|many|TRBJ2-1
TGTGCCAGCAGTTTTCAGGACCGTAACAATGAGCAGTTCTTC
CASSFQDRNNEQFF
>TRBV10-2|TRBD2|few|TRBJ2-5
TGCGCCAGCAGTGCGGGGGGTAGGGGGACCCAGTACTTC
CASSAGGRGTQYF
>TRBV2|NA|NA|TRBJ2-2
TGTGCCAGCAGTAGGACAGTTAACACCGGGGAGCTGTTTTTT
CASSRTVNTGELFF
>TRBV27|NA|NA|TRBJ1-3
TGTGCCAGCAGCCTGGACGGGAGCTCTGGAAACACCATATATTTT
CASSLDGSSGNTIYF
>TRBV12-3/TRBV12-4|TRBD1|many|TRBJ2-2
TGTGCCAGCAGTACCCAGGACAGGGGGCGAGGCGGGGAGCTGTTTTTT
CASSTQDRGRGGELFF
>TRBV20-1|NA|many|TRBJ2-7
TGCAGTGCTAACTTTAGGGGGACTACCACCCGCGAGCAGTACTTC
CSANFRGTTTREQYF
>TRBV18|NA|many|TRBJ2-1
TGTGCCAGCTCACCACTGGAGGGACCCTACAATGAGCAGTTCTTC
CASSPLEGPYNEQFF
>TRBV29-1|TRBD2|few|TRBJ2-7
TGCAGCGTTAATAGCGGGAAGTTTCACGAGCAGTACTTC
CSVNSGKFHEQYF
>TRBV5-1|TRBD1|many|TRBJ1-2
TGCGCCAGCAGCTCACGACAGGGGGCAAGCTATGGCTACACCTTC
CASSSRQGASYGYTF
>TRBV24-1|TRBD1|many|TRBJ2-7
TGTGCCACCAGTGACCCCAACAGGGGGTGGAACGAGCAGTACTTC
CATSDPNRGWNEQYF
>TRBV24-1|NA|many|TRBJ2-1
TGTGCCACCAGTGATTTACAGGGAAGCGAGCAGTTCTTC
CATSDLQGSEQFF
>TRBV30|NA|NA|TRBJ1-5
TGTGCCTGGAGTTCGGGGGGCAATCAGCCCCAGCATTTT
CAWSSGGNQPQHF
>TRBV20-1|NA|many|TRBJ2-7
TGCAGTGCTAGCGTTGGGGGTCTTTACGAGCAGTACTTC
CSASVGGLYEQYF
>TRBV29-1|TRBD2|many|TRBJ2-7
TGCAGCGTTGAATTACAGGCTAGCGGGAACTACGAGCAGTACTTC
CSVELQASGNYEQYF
>TRBV7-9|NA|many|TRBJ2-3
TGTGCCAGCAGCTCGTTCGGCACAGATACGCAGTATTTT
CASSSFGTDTQYF
>TRBV7-9|NA|many|TRBJ1-2
TGTGCCAGCAGCCCCGGCCAATGGGACCTCTATGGCTACACCTTC
CASSPGQWDLYGYTF
>TRBV3-1|TRBD2|many|TRBJ2-5
TGTGCCAGCAGCGGGCGGACTAGCGGGAGAACGGGGGAGACCCAGTACTTC
CASSGRTSGRTGETQYF
>TRBV5-4|NA|NA|TRBJ2-1
TGTGCCAGCAGCTTGGGACACCCGAGCTCCTACAATGAGCAGTTCTTC
CASSLGHPSSYNEQFF
>TRBV30|NA|many|TRBJ2-2
TGTGCCTGGAGGGCCATGGTCGGGAGCGAAACCGGGGAGCTGTTTTTT
CAWRAMVGSETGELFF
>TRBV10-3|NA|many|TRBJ2-3
TGTGCCATCAGTGAGTCGGCGACTAGACCAGATACGCAGTATTTT
CAISESATRPDTQYF
>TRBV7-6|NA|many|TRBJ2-2
TGTGCCAGCAGCGCATCGGGACTGGCGAACACCGGGGAGCTGTTTTTT
CASSASGLANTGELFF
>TRBV6-1|TRBD1|many|TRBJ2-7
TGTGCCAGCAGTGAAACGACAGGGATATCCTACGAGCAGTACTTC
CASSETTGISYEQYF
>TRBV29-1|TRBD2|few|TRBJ2-1
TGCAGCGCCGACGGGGGACTAGCTGACGAGCAGTTCTTC
CSADGGLADEQFF
>TRBV11-2|TRBD2|NA|TRBJ2-1
TGTGCCAGCAGCCTTCGGACTAGCGGGAGCTACAATGAGCGGTTCTTC
CASSLRTSGSYNERFF